This T cell receptor beta chain came from a study of blood T cell repertoires in COVID-19. Across the study: Researchers got acute and convalescent COVID-19 samples from the United States, Italy and Spain. In each case, the material was cDNA or gDNA derived from T cells, B-cell-depleted T cells, or PBMCs.

Seattle cases were enrolled at active infection and followed longitudinally. Original methodology: The authors estimated nucleated cell counts from reference gene primer amplification. Profiled with immunoSEQ multiplex PCR; TCRdb holds only in-frame clones, not every one. V, J and clone size reflect that table, while D and trimming were determined from the DNA. The data contain about 160,000 clones, under 85% of them singletons. The clonotype comes from an older man with COVID-19, enrolled during active disease. What was sequenced was peripheral blood.

CDR3 protein: CASSPQGASSYEQYF. The CDR3 nucleotides read TGTGCCAGCAGCCCCCAGGGGGCGAGCTCCTACGAGCAGTACTTC. This chain joins TRBV28 and TRBJ2-7, with 8 nucleotides matching TRBD1. CDR1 is MDHEN and CDR2 is SYDVKM in the germline V gene. V lost 6 bases and J lost 0; bases outside the gene matches: 7. The CDR3 contains 15 residues. Variable domain in full (rest from reference TRBV28 and TRBJ2-7): DVKVTQSSRYLVKRTGEKVFLECVQDMDHENMFWYRQDPGLGLRLIYFSYDVKMKEKGDIPEGYSVSREKKERFSLILESASTNQTSMYLCASSPQGASSYEQYFGPGTRLTVT.